Included here is one T cell receptor (beta chain) sequence, with context. This specimen comes from a study of blood T cell repertoires in COVID-19. For the study at large: Sample material is recorded as cDNA or gDNA derived from T cells, B-cell-depleted T cells, or PBMCs.

V shed 3 bases, J shed 4 bases, and the junction held 15 bases outside the gene matches. The V gene's germline CDR1 is SGDLS and CDR2 YYNGEE. There are 18 residues in the CDR3. The authors' processing: Quantification of nucleated cells was approximated via reference gene primer amplification. Only in-frame clones appear in the TCRdb table, and some are missing; sequencing was by immunoSEQ multiplex PCR. The V and J calls and clone size were taken over from that table, and D and trimming were inferred from the DNA. This sample yields 190,000 or so clones, of which around nine tenths are seen a single time; approximately 6.2% belongs to the top ten.

Source material: peripheral blood. This TCR was recovered from a man in his 60s who had recovered from COVID-19. J is TRBJ2-3 and V is TRBV9, with TRBD1 identical over 9 bases. For the CDR3, the DNA is TGTGCCAGCAGCGCTTCGGCGGGCCGGGACAGGGCTCCAGATACGCAGTATTTT. As protein: CASSASAGRDRAPDTQYF. Together with reference TRBV9 and TRBJ2-3, the CDR3 gives the full variable domain: DSGVTQTPKHLITATGQRVTLRCSPRSGDLSVYWYQQSLDQGLQFLIQYYNGEERAKGNILERFSAQQFPDLHSELNLSSLELGDSALYFCASSASAGRDRAPDTQYFGPGTRLTVL.